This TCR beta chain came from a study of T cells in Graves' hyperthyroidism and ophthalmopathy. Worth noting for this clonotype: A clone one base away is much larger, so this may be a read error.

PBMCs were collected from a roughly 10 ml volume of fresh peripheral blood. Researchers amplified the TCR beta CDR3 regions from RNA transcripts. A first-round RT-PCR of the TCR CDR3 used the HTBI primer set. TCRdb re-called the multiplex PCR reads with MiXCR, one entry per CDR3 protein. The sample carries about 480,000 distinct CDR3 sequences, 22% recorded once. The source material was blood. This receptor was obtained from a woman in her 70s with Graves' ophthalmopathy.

The CDR3 DNA reads as TGTGCCAGCAGCCAGGGACAGGTCAATCGGCCCCAGCATTTT. It codes for CASSQGQVNRPQHF. This chain connects TRBV12-3 or TRBV12-4 to TRBJ1-5; 8 nucleotides match TRBD1. CDR3 length equals 14 residues.